This TCR beta chain was observed in a study of T cell repertoires in cytomegalovirus infection (dated by TCRdb to the late 2010s). About the study as a whole: Peptide stimulations targeted recently identified HLA-C-restricted CMV epitopes, whose presentation resists viral immunomodulation, together with well-studied HLA-B-restricted epitopes. Because public TCR beta signatures pointed to carriage of CMV infection together with the matching HLA type, the HLA type of each donor mattered for the analysis.

V is pared back by 4 bases and J by 0 bases, with 0 bases lying between the germline termini. There are 11 amino acids in the CDR3, from cysteine to phenylalanine inclusive. Of the read, only the CDR3 DNA is kept; its 33 bases are in frame from base 1. In the germline V gene (reference sequence), CDR1 corresponds to SGHAT and CDR2 to FQDESV. The meaning of the sample's treatment or condition label: in vitro stimulation with specific CMV peptide epitopes to enrich CMV-specific T cells. This clonotype was seen repeatedly, ten times or more. The clone's antigen remains unknown. Nothing much larger sits one base from this clone, and base qualities are not available. Study-wide conclusions, independent of this receptor: Carriers of CMV infection plus the relevant HLA type were discriminated by the cumulative frequency of public TCR beta family members in the study cohort and in an independent roughly 350-donor cohort. In the ex vivo response, HLA-C-restricted CMV-specific TCR beta clonotypes were dominant, and in two of eight donors the single most frequent clonotype came from this HLA-C-restricted group.

Instrument used: Illumina HiSeq 1500. TCRdb reworked the public reads: Q25 trimming with fastp, MiXCR clone assembly, productive beta chains retained. Each entry is one CDR3 protein sequence, shown with its most common DNA and genes. This sample is represented by fewer than 950,000 distinct CDR3 sequences; approximately 32% of them were singletons. The ten largest clones add up to around 12% of the sample. Here the chain combines TRBV11-1 and TRBJ1-2; no D gene can be assigned with confidence. This TCR came from a human donor in good health (CMV status not recorded). Some clones in this sample may be carry-over from other donors' samples. This specimen consisted of cultured CD8+ T cells from PBMCs, obtained from culture after CMV antigen stimulation. The nucleotide sequence is TGTGCCAGCAGCTCTAACTATGGCTACACCTTC. The translation is CASSSNYGYTF. With all but the CDR3 taken from the reference TRBV11-1 and TRBJ1-2 genes, the full variable domain is: EAEVAQSPRYKITEKSQAVAFWCDPISGHATLYWYRQILGQGPELLVQFQDESVVDDSQLPKDRFSAERLKGVDSTLKIQPAELGDSAMYLCASSSNYGYTFGSGTRLTVV.